This passage covers 7 T cell receptor beta chains from one sample sequenced in a study of blood T cell repertoires in COVID-19. Sequenced by immunoSEQ multiplex PCR; TCRdb stores in-frame clones only, minus some. This table holds approximately 170,000 clones, approximately 77% found once. Specimen: peripheral blood. These receptors were collected from a woman at least 80 years old with active or convalescent COVID-19.

The rearrangement links TRBV18 to TRBJ2-5; 9 bases are a match to TRBD2. The trim removed 4 bases at V and 8 bases at J, leaving 17 bases unmatched. The CDR3 totals 17 residues. Germline V gives CDR1 KGHSH, CDR2 LQKENI. In nucleotides, the CDR3 is TGTGCCAGCTCACAGCCGATTACAGGCCTAGCGGGAAACACCCAGTACTTC. Translating gives CASSQPITGLAGNTQYF.

V and J are TRBV11-2 and TRBJ1-1; D not certain. Between the trimmed V and J ends, which lost 3 bases and 8 bases, there was a span of 16 bases. CDR3 length: 14 residues. CDR1 is SGHAT, CDR2 FQNNGV, per germline. Here the CDR3 reads CASSFSSQAGEAFF. The CDR3 DNA reads as TGTGCCAGCAGCTTCTCTTCTCAAGCGGGGGAAGCTTTCTTT.

V usage is TRBV21-1 and J usage is TRBJ2-7; the table calls TRBD1, which could not be checked here. TRBV21-1 is reported as a pseudogene. This CDR3 has 18 amino acids. This CDR3 is CASSRKSCMDTKTYEQYF. The CDR3 DNA follows: TGTGCCAGCAGCAGAAAAAGTTGTATGGACACAAAAACCTACGAGCAGTACTTC.

V is TRBV9 and J is TRBJ2-5; 12 bases match TRBD2. The CDR3 extends over 15 amino acids. Germline lookup yields CDR1 SGDLS and CDR2 YYNGEE. V dropped 3 bases and J dropped 5; count of bases not matched to a gene: 5. The CDR3 sequence is CASSGGLAGPETQYF. CDR3 DNA: TGTGCCAGCAGCGGAGGACTAGCGGGACCGGAGACCCAGTACTTC.

This clone has a single count. The chain couples TRBV7-3 to TRBJ2-1, with D perhaps matching TRBD1 (6 bases). V lost 5 bases, J lost 6 bases, and 20 bases lay in between. The length of the CDR3 is 16 residues. The germline CDR1 and CDR2 sequences are SGHTA and FQGTGA. CDR3 DNA sequence: TGTGCCAGCAGCCAAATCTCACAGGGCTGGTCCAATGAGCAGTTCTTC. It yields the protein CASSQISQGWSNEQFF.

The rearrangement joins TRBV6-5 to TRBJ2-1; a weak D match, TRBD2 (5 bases). Germline CDR1 and CDR2: MNHEY and SVGAGI. Trimming cost V 9 bases and J 8 bases, with 14 bases left between them. The CDR3 is made up of 12 amino acids. CDR3 loop: CASRPWGDEQFF. The CDR3 DNA reads as TGTGCCAGTAGGCCTTGGGGAGATGAGCAGTTCTTC.

The rearrangement links TRBV3-1 (or the pseudogene TRBV3-2) to TRBJ2-6; D gene ambiguous. Per the germline V gene, CDR1 is LGHDT and CDR2 is YNNKEL (reference sequence). The ends were cut back, 1 base at V and 0 bases at J, with 13 bases in the middle. CDR3 size: 18 residues. CDR3 protein: CASSQGPVRISGANVLTF. The CDR3, as DNA: TGTGCCAGCAGCCAAGGTCCCGTCAGAATCTCTGGGGCCAACGTCCTGACTTTC.